The 20 T cell receptor beta chains listed next were all sequenced from one sample in a study of CD8 T cells in Susac syndrome. About 0.5 to 1 ug RNA was reverse transcribed with random hexamers. TCRdb re-called the immunoSEQ multiplex PCR reads through MiXCR, storing one row per CDR3 protein. The top ten hold 0.093% of the sample, which has approximately 200,000 distinct CDR3 sequences, roughly 96% seen once. Specimen: CD4+ T cells from PBMCs. Every receptor here comes from a human donor with multiple sclerosis.

The table lists this clonotype with a count of one. This chain's CDR3 is CASSPGQQYNEQFF. The DNA of the CDR3 is TGTGCCAGCAGCCCGGGACAGCAATACAATGAGCAGTTCTTC. V gene TRBV9 combines with J gene TRBJ2-1; 7 nucleotides agree with TRBD1. CDR3 length: 14 amino acids. V dropped 4 bases and J dropped 4; count of bases not matched to a gene: 5. CDR1 and CDR2 (germline): SGDLS, YYNGEE. Variable domain in full (rest from reference TRBV9 and TRBJ2-1): DSGVTQTPKHLITATGQRVTLRCSPRSGDLSVYWYQQSLDQGLQFLIQYYNGEERAKGNILERFSAQQFPDLHSELNLSSLELGDSALYFCASSPGQQYNEQFFGPGTRLTVL.

In nucleotides, the CDR3 is TGCAGCGTTGAGACAGGAACAAGGGGAGAAGCTTTCTTT. It translates to CSVETGTRGEAFF. This sequence joins TRBV29-1 and TRBJ1-1; a possible D gene is TRBD1 (6 bases). Trimming removed 3 bases at V and 8 bases at J, with 16 bases between. This CDR3 contains 13 residues. Germline V gene sequence: CDR1 SQVTM, CDR2 ANQGSEA.

The genes are TRBV7-9 and TRBJ2-3; 9 nucleotides match TRBD2. The CDR3 is 15 residues long. Trimming took 0 bases from V and 9 from J; bases not matched to a gene: 7. Germline CDR1 and CDR2: SEHNR and FQNEAQ (reference sequence). The CDR3 bases are TGTGCCAGCAGCTTAGCGGGCGGGGGGGCCTCGACGCAGTATTTT. This codes for CASSLAGGGASTQYF.

The chain links TRBV4-1 to TRBJ2-7; the D is unclear. Germline V lookup: CDR1 MGHRA, CDR2 YSYEKL. V lost 1 base and J 0 bases, leaving 7 bases between the germline ends. CDR3 length equals 14 residues. DNA for the CDR3: TGCGCCAGCAGCCAAGTGGCTAGCTCCTACGAGCAGTACTTC. It is translated as CASSQVASSYEQYF.

This chain links TRBV20-1 with TRBJ2-1, with D possibly being TRBD1 (5 bases). The CDR3 extends over 15 amino acids. From germline, CDR1 is DFQATT and CDR2 SNEGSKA (reference sequence). Trimming stripped 0 bases from V and 8 bases from J, with 17 bases between. The CDR3 DNA follows: TGCAGTGCTAGAGAGAGACAGTATATTTCCGATGAGCAGTTCTTC. The encoded protein is CSARERQYISDEQFF.

The V gene is TRBV5-1, the J gene TRBJ1-5; D is undetermined. Germline V gene lookup returns CDR1 SGHRS and CDR2 YFSETQ. V shed 0 bases and J shed 5 bases, with 12 bases lying between them. This CDR3 is built from 15 residues. CDR3 DNA sequence: TGCGCCAGCAGCTTGGGGCAGTCCTCGGATCAGCCCCAGCATTTT. The encoded protein is CASSLGQSSDQPQHF.

V and J are TRBV4-1 and TRBJ2-7; D gene ambiguous. CDR3 length: 14 amino acids. V was clipped by 0 bases and J by 2 bases, with 8 bases between them. Germline lookup yields CDR1 MGHRA and CDR2 YSYEKL. The CDR3 region is CASSQDRRTYEQYF. CDR3 coding DNA: TGCGCCAGCAGCCAAGATCGAAGGACCTACGAGCAGTACTTC.

The chain has TRBV12-3 or TRBV12-4 and TRBJ2-1; 11 bases map to TRBD2. J was trimmed by 10 bases and V by 1 base; bases with no gene match: 12. CDR3 size: 17 residues. The CDR3 sequence: CASSLDPGTSGRIEQFF. Here the CDR3 DNA reads TGTGCCAGCAGTTTAGACCCCGGGACTAGCGGTCGTATCGAGCAGTTCTTC.

V gene TRBV12-5 combines with J gene TRBJ1-2; D ambiguous. The germline V gene has CDR1 LGHNT and CDR2 FRNRAP. V was clipped by 3 bases and J by 8 bases, with 10 bases between them. The CDR3 length is 12 residues. This chain's CDR3 is CASGFIPGGYTF. The CDR3, as DNA: TGTGCTAGTGGTTTCATACCGGGAGGCTACACCTTC.

V gene TRBV27 combines with J gene TRBJ1-2; TRBD1 might be the D (5 bases). The CDR3 is 15 amino acids. Deletions cut 8 bases from V and 3 bases from J, with 19 bases between. Germline CDR1 reads MNHEY; CDR2 reads SMNVEV (reference sequence). CDR3 amino acids: CASGTLGGVDYGYTF. The CDR3 nucleotides read TGTGCCAGCGGTACCCTGGGGGGGGTAGACTATGGCTACACCTTC.

The V call is TRBV12-3 or TRBV12-4, the J call TRBJ2-3; 7 nucleotides line up with TRBD1. The CDR3 contains 12 residues. V was pared by 5 bases and J by 9 bases, with 5 bases of the junction left unmatched. CDR3 sequence: CASSTGQFTQYF. CDR3 sequence (DNA): TGTGCCAGCAGTACGGGACAGTTCACGCAGTATTTT.

The sample holds one count of this clonotype. V usage is TRBV27 and J usage is TRBJ1-1; no clear D. V was cut by 6 bases and J by 1 base, with 12 bases left in between. Germline V CDR1 and CDR2: MNHEY, SMNVEV (reference sequence). This CDR3 region has 14 residues. The CDR3 loop reads CASSHEGGNTEAFF. Here the CDR3 DNA reads TGTGCCAGCAGCCATGAGGGCGGGAACACTGAAGCTTTCTTT.

The CDR3 reads CASSSSGLTQETQYF. The CDR3 DNA reads as TGTGCCAGCAGCTCTAGCGGGCTCACCCAAGAGACCCAGTACTTC. The rearrangement joins TRBV6-5 to TRBJ2-5; the match to TRBD2 covers 8 bases. The trim removed 6 bases at V and 1 base at J, leaving 7 bases unmatched. Germline CDR1 MNHEY, CDR2 SVGAGI. The CDR3 has 15 residues.

This chain joins TRBV29-1 and TRBJ2-1; perhaps TRBD2 as D (6 bases). CDR1 is SQVTM, CDR2 ANQGSEA, per germline. CDR3 length: 12 residues. V shed 5 bases and J shed 8 bases, with 13 bases lying between them. DNA for the CDR3: TGCAGCGTTACCGGGAGAGCGGATGAGCAGTTCTTC. Its protein is CSVTGRADEQFF.

The CDR3 sequence: CSVAPGTEGETQYF. The DNA of the CDR3 is TGCAGCGTGGCCCCGGGCACCGAGGGAGAGACCCAGTACTTC. The V call is TRBV29-1, the J call TRBJ2-5; D perhaps matches TRBD2 (5 bases). This CDR3 has 14 amino acids. The V gene's germline CDR1 is SQVTM and CDR2 ANQGSEA. V shed 6 bases and J shed 4 bases, with 18 bases lying between them.

DNA of the CDR3: TGTGCCAGCAGCTTAAACCCGAGACAGGGGGCGGGTGGCTACACCTTC. Translating gives CASSLNPRQGAGGYTF. The chain joins TRBV11-2 to TRBJ1-2; 10 positions match TRBD1. The V and J ends lost 2 bases and 7 bases, in that order; junction bases with no gene match: 10. The CDR3 length is 16 residues. Germline V CDR1 and CDR2: SGHAT, FQNNGV.

The rearrangement uses TRBV27 and TRBJ1-2; 10 bases agree with TRBD1. Germline assignment: CDR1 MNHEY and CDR2 SMNVEV (reference sequence). The length of the CDR3 is 15 residues. The trim removed 5 bases at V and 5 bases at J, leaving 8 bases unmatched. CDR3 residues: CASSIGTGALYGYTF. CDR3 DNA sequence: TGTGCCAGCAGTATCGGGACAGGGGCTCTATATGGCTACACCTTC.

This clonotype was seen once. The chain employs TRBV20-1 and TRBJ2-6, with unresolved D. The germline CDR1 and CDR2 sequences are DFQATT and SNEGSKA (reference sequence). Trimming removed 1 base at V and 0 bases at J, with 1 base between. The CDR3 runs to 13 residues. CDR3 nucleotides: TGCAGTGCTAGAGGCTCTGGGGCCAACGTCCTGACTTTC. This encodes CSARGSGANVLTF.

V usage is TRBV28 and J usage is TRBJ1-5, with D unresolved. V lost 3 bases, J lost 6 bases, and 3 bases lay in between. Germline V gene data show CDR1 as MDHEN and CDR2 as SYDVKM. The CDR3 extends over 11 amino acids. The CDR3 sequence is CASSFGQPQHF. The CDR3 DNA follows: TGTGCCAGCAGTTTTGGTCAGCCCCAGCATTTT.

The chain has TRBV6-5 and TRBJ2-1; D possibly corresponds to TRBD2 (6 bases). The CDR3 covers 15 residues. CDR1 MNHEY and CDR2 SVGAGI come from the germline V gene. The V end lost 6 bases, the J end lost 7 bases, and 19 bases lay between the germline ends. The CDR3 DNA sequence: TGTGCCAGCAGCCAAAGGGCGGGATGGGAGAATGAGCAGTTCTTC. Encoded protein: CASSQRAGWENEQFF.